These T cell receptor beta chains were read from a single sample in a study of blood T cell repertoires in COVID-19. TCRdb keeps only in-frame clones here, not all; method: immunoSEQ multiplex PCR. The repertoire holds fewer than 250,000 clones, more than 85% seen once, with approximately 1.1% in the top ten. The sequenced material came from peripheral blood. The receptors derive from a man aged 30 to 45 with acute or convalescent COVID-19. CDR3s include the opening cysteine and the closing phenylalanine or tryptophan. D genes are given only for firm matches. Clone size is given for some rows only: seen once, a few or many times, or a class if the clone is expanded.

-	TRBJ1-2	TRBV19	-	TGTGCCAGTAGAACAGGGAACTATGGCTACACCTTC	CASRTGNYGYTF
-	TRBJ2-3	TRBV20-1	TRBD2	TGCAGTGCTAGTGAGACTAGCGGGGGGGGGACCGTATTCGCAGATACGCAGTATTTT	CSASETSGGGTVFADTQYF
-	TRBJ2-1	TRBV29-1	TRBD2	TGCAGCGCTCCGACATGGGGGGGAGGTAATGAGCAGTTCTTC	CSAPTWGGGNEQFF
-	TRBJ2-3	TRBV11-2	TRBD2	TGTGCCAGCAGCTTAGCTCGGGCGGGGGGAGTGTATACGCAGTATTTT	CASSLARAGGVYTQYF
-	TRBJ2-1	TRBV28	-	TGTGCCAGCAGTTTTGGCGGGGAGTCTGGCAATGAGCAGTTCTTC	CASSFGGESGNEQFF
-	TRBJ1-1	TRBV12-2	-	TGTGCAAGTCGCAGGGGGACCGCCGACCGGGGGGACACTGAAGCTTTCTTT	CASRRGTADRGDTEAFF
-	TRBJ2-5	TRBV7-2	TRBD2	TGTGCCAGCAGCTCCCAAGCGGGGGTCCTGGGGGAGACCCAGTACTTC	CASSSQAGVLGETQYF
once	TRBJ2-2	TRBV19	-	TGTGCCAGTAGTATGATCCGGGACACCGGGGAGCTGTTTTTT	CASSMIRDTGELFF
-	TRBJ2-3	TRBV11-3	TRBD1	TGTGCCAGCAGCTCAGTCCAAGGGGGCGCAGATACGCAGTATTTT	CASSSVQGGADTQYF
few	TRBJ1-2	TRBV5-1	-	TGCGCCAGCAGCCCGGGGAATTTACTTGGTGTCTACACCTTC	CASSPGNLLGVYTF
-	TRBJ2-4	TRBV5-1	TRBD1	TGCGCCAGCAGTCCTGGGACAGATAAGGTCATTCAGTACTTC	CASSPGTDKVIQYF
-	TRBJ2-2	TRBV15	TRBD1	TGTGCCACCAGCAGTGGACAGGGTTCAAACACCGGGGAGCTGTTTTTT	CATSSGQGSNTGELFF
-	TRBJ2-2	TRBV7-8	-	TGTGCCAGCAGCTCGGACACCGGGGAGCTGTTTTTT	CASSSDTGELFF
-	TRBJ2-1	TRBV28	-	TGTGCCAGCATGGGTATCCTCCGGGGCAATGAGCAGTTCTTC	CASMGILRGNEQFF
-	TRBJ2-1	TRBV19	-	TGTGCCAGTAGACCCGACAGGAGCTCCTACAATGAGCAGTTCTTC	CASRPDRSSYNEQFF
-	TRBJ2-7	TRBV27	-	TGTGCCAGCAGTTTTAGGACAGCCTCCTACGAGCAGTACTTC	CASSFRTASYEQYF
-	TRBJ1-2	TRBV4-1	-	TGCGCCAGCAGCCAAGAACGGGTCCGGAGGGGCTATGGCTACACCTTC	CASSQERVRRGYGYTF
-	TRBJ2-4	TRBV9	TRBD2	TGTGCCAGCAGCGTAAAGACTAGCGGGATTCTCTGGAAAAACATTCAGTACTTC	CASSVKTSGILWKNIQYF
-	TRBJ1-4	TRBV4-1	-	TGCGCCAGCAGCCAAGTTCGAACTAATGAAAAACTGTTTTTT	CASSQVRTNEKLFF
-	TRBJ2-7	TRBV5-1	-	TGCGCCAGCAGCTTGGGACACCTCTACGAGCAGTACTTC	CASSLGHLYEQYF
-	TRBJ2-1	TRBV28	-	TGTGCCAGCAGTTCGGTCGGGTCACTGAATGAGCAGTTCTTC	CASSSVGSLNEQFF
-	TRBJ2-1	TRBV3-1/TRBV3-2	TRBD2	TGTGCCAGCAGCTCTAAACCGGGGACTAGCGGGAGAAATGAGCAGTTCTTC	CASSSKPGTSGRNEQFF
-	TRBJ1-2	TRBV3-1/TRBV3-2	-	TGTGCCAGCAGCCAAGGATGGACGGGAAACTTGGGCTACACCTTC	CASSQGWTGNLGYTF
-	TRBJ1-1	TRBV11-2	-	TGTGCCAGCAGCCCATTAGTCATGAACACTGAAGCTTTCTTT	CASSPLVMNTEAFF
-	TRBJ2-6	TRBV13	-	TGTGCCAGCAGCGGGCAGACAGGCCCCTCTGGGGCCAACGTCCTGACTTTC	CASSGQTGPSGANVLTF
few	TRBJ1-1	TRBV5-1	-	TGCGCCAGCAGCCAACAGGGACCGATGAACACTGAAGCTTTCTTT	CASSQQGPMNTEAFF
-	TRBJ2-5	TRBV19	TRBD2	TGTGCCAGTAGACTAGCGGACCAAGAGACCCAGTACTTC	CASRLADQETQYF
-	TRBJ2-1	TRBV27	TRBD2	TGTGCCAGCAGTTTAGGGGCGGGGGGGGACAATGAGCAGTTCTTC	CASSLGAGGDNEQFF
-	TRBJ2-1	TRBV5-1	TRBD2	TGCGCCAGCAGCTTTGGGCGGGAGCATGATGAGCAGTTCTTC	CASSFGREHDEQFF
-	TRBJ1-4	TRBV7-6	-	TGTGCCAGCAGCTCGGACATTGCAACTAATGAAAAACTGTTTTTT	CASSSDIATNEKLFF
-	TRBJ2-7	TRBV27	TRBD1	TGTGCCAGCAGTCTTAGAACCGGGACAGGGATACCCTACGAGCAGTACTTC	CASSLRTGTGIPYEQYF
-	TRBJ2-1	TRBV13	TRBD1	TGTGCCAGCAGCTTATACAGGGGTAAGGACAATGAGCAGTTCTTC	CASSLYRGKDNEQFF
-	TRBJ1-1	TRBV28	TRBD1	TGTGCCAGCAGTGGAGAGACAGGGCGAGGAACTGAAGCTTTCTTT	CASSGETGRGTEAFF
-	TRBJ2-6	TRBV29-1	-	TGCAGCGTTGATCTCGGGGGCTCTGGGGCCAACGTCCTGACTTTC	CSVDLGGSGANVLTF
once	TRBJ2-1	TRBV9	-	TGTGCCAGCAGCCCCGGGACTCCTAGTTTGAGGGAGCAGTTCTTC	CASSPGTPSLREQFF
-	TRBJ1-5	TRBV28	-	TGTGCCAGCAGTTCTAACAGGGTTCAGCCCCAGCATTTT	CASSSNRVQPQHF
-	TRBJ2-5	TRBV7-6	-	TGTGCCAGCAGCATAAAAGAGACCCAGTACTTC	CASSIKETQYF
-	TRBJ2-7	TRBV2	-	TGTGCCAGCAGTGAAGGGCTAGCTCGCAGCTACGAGCAGTACTTC	CASSEGLARSYEQYF
-	TRBJ2-1	TRBV7-9	TRBD2	TGTGCCAGCAGGGTAGGGCTAGCGGACCATGAGCAGTTCTTC	CASRVGLADHEQFF
-	TRBJ2-3	TRBV6-5	TRBD2	TGTGCCAGCACCAGCGGGGCTACGCAGTATTTT	CASTSGATQYF
-	TRBJ1-6	TRBV18	TRBD1	TGTGCCAGCTCCCGACAGGGGGACCATAATTCACCCCTCCACTTT	CASSRQGDHNSPLHF